This TCR beta chain was retrieved from a study of T cells expressing NK-cell markers. Study context: Sequencing covered eight donors, seven HCMV-seropositive and one seronegative. Study results and caveats: Dominant NKG2C+ clonotypes made up roughly 1.0-8% of CD8+ T cells in six donors. A few donors' CD3+CD56-NKG2C+ cells were dominated by the same clonotypes. Unclear, still, was the HCMV specificity of the expanded NKG2C+ T cell clones.

Details on this clonotype: Its antigen is still unknown.

TCRdb re-called the 5' RACE reads and catalogs CDR3 proteins one per entry, DNA excluded. The table lists 25,000 to 35,000 distinct CDR3 sequences. From germline, CDR1 is SGHDT and CDR2 YYEEEE. The CDR3 length is 13 residues. The gene calls are TRBV5-6 and TRBJ1-2; absent DNA, TCRdb's TRBD1 call cannot be checked. The sequenced material came from blood T cells: a sorted CD56 or NKG2C T cell subset, CD4+ or CD8+ T cells, or bulk PBMC T cells (not recorded which). The clonotype was recovered from a woman between 18 and 75 years old in good health. The CDR3 sequence is CASSLGQNYGYTF.